This T cell receptor (beta chain) is from a study of blood T cell repertoires in COVID-19. At the level of the study: Italy, Spain and the United States were the sources of the convalescent and acute COVID-19 samples. PBMCs, B-cell-depleted T cells, or T cells were the source of the cDNA or gDNA that made up the material.

Per the original methods: Cell counts per sample came from amplifying reference gene primers. Libraries were prepared by immunoSEQ multiplex PCR; TCRdb keeps only in-frame clonotypes and omits some of them. The V and J calls and clone size come from that table; D and trimming were worked out from the DNA. The profile shows a few hundred thousand clones, around 87% of them singletons. This CDR3 spans 15 amino acids. Trimming removed 4 bases from V and 7 bases from J; junction bases left unmatched: 8. In germline, CDR1 is MNHEY, CDR2 SVGAGI. The chain employs TRBV6-5 and TRBJ2-7, with 12 bases that match TRBD2. This receptor was identified in a woman aged 45-65 years with active or convalescent COVID-19. The source material was peripheral blood. The CDR3 is CASSLWLAGGGEQYF. The CDR3 DNA is TGTGCCAGCAGTTTGTGGCTAGCGGGGGGGGGAGAGCAGTACTTC.